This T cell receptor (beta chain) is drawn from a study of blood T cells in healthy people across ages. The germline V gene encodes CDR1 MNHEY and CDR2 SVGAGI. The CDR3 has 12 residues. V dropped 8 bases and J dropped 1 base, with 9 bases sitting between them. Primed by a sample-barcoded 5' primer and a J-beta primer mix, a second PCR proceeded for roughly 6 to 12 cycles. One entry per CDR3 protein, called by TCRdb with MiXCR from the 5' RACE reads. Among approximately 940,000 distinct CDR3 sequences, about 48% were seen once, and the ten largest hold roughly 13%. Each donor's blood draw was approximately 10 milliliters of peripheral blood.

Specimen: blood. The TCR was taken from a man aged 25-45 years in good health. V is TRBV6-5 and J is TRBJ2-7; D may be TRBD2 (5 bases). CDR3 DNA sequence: TGTGCCAGCCAAGAGGGTTCCTACGAGCAGTACTTC. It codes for CASQEGSYEQYF.